The present entry profiles one T cell receptor beta chain with its context. The antigen is not known. These data belong to a study of shared clonotypes between healthy human individuals. Whole-study results and caveats: The sharing of about 5% of naive CD4 clonotypes was seen across a handful of donors. Against clonotypes common to all four donors, non-shared ones had lower generation probabilities. In general, naive subsets displayed greater estimated richness than memory subsets did.

V lost 5 bases, J lost 1 base, and 11 bases lay in between. Germline V gene lookup returns CDR1 PRHDT and CDR2 FYEKMQ (reference sequence). This CDR3 is built from 14 residues. As defined, naive CD8 cells were CD45RO-negative and positively selected for CCR7, with terminally differentiated effector memory CD45RA+ cells excluded. Every immunoSEQ plate was one replicate of a subset's evenly spread DNA. Some clones are missing from TCRdb's copy, which holds only in-frame ones; the method was immunoSEQ multiplex PCR. The table shows just over 2,000,000 clones, with 85% to 95% occurring only once. The TCR sequence derives from a man younger than 30 in good health. The chain combines TRBV13 with TRBJ2-5; D may be TRBD2 (5 bases). Sequencing input: naive CD8+ T cells sorted from blood. The CDR3 loop reads CASSPSGPQETQYF. CDR3 bases: TGTGCCAGCAGCCCCAGCGGCCCCCAAGAGACCCAGTACTTC.